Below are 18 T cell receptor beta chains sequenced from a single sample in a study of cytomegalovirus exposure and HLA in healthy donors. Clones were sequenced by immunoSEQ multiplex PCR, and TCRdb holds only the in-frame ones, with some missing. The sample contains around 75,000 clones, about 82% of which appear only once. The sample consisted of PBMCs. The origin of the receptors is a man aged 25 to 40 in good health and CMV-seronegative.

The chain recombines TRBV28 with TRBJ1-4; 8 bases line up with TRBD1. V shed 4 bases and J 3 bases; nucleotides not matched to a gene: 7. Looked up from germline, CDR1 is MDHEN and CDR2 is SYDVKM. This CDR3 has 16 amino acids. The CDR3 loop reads CASSSSQGGANEKLFF. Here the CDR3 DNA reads TGTGCCAGCAGTTCGTCACAGGGGGGGGCTAATGAAAAACTGTTTTTT. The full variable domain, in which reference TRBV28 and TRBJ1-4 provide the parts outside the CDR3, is DVKVTQSSRYLVKRTGEKVFLECVQDMDHENMFWYRQDPGLGLRLIYFSYDVKMKEKGDIPEGYSVSREKKERFSLILESASTNQTSMYLCASSSSQGGANEKLFFGSGTQLSVL.

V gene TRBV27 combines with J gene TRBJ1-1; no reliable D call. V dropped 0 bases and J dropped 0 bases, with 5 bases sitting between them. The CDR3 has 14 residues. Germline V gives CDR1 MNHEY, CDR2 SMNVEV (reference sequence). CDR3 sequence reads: CASSLSKMNTEAFF. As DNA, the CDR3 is TGTGCCAGCAGTTTATCCAAAATGAACACTGAAGCTTTCTTT.

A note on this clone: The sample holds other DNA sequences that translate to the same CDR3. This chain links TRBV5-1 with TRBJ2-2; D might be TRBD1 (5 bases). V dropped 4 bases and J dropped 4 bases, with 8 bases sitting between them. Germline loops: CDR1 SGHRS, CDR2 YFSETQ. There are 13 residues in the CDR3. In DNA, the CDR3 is TGCGCCAGCAGCCCGCAGGGCACCGGGGAGCTGTTTTTT. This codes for CASSPQGTGELFF.

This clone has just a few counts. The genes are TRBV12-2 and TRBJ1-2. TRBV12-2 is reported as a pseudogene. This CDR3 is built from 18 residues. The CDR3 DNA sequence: TGTGCAAGTCGCTTACACTTCGCGGCAAGACCACCTAACTATGGCTACACCTTC. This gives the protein CASRLHFAARPPNYGYTF.

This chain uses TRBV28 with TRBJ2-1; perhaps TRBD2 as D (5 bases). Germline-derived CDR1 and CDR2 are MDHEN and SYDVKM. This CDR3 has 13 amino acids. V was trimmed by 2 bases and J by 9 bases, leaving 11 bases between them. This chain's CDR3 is CASSLVRAGEQFF. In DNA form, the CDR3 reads TGTGCCAGCAGTTTAGTGCGGGCGGGTGAGCAGTTCTTC.

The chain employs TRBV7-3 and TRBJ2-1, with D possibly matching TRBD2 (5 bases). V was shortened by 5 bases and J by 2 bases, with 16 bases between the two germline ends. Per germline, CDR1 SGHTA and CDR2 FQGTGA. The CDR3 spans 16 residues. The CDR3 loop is CASSPQGSATYNEQFF. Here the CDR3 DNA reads TGTGCCAGCAGCCCCCAAGGTAGCGCAACCTACAATGAGCAGTTCTTC.

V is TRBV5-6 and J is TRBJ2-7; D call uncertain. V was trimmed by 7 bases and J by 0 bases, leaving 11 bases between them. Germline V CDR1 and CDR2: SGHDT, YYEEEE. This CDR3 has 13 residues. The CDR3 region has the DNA TGTGCCAGCGGGCCGGCTAACTCCTACGAGCAGTACTTC. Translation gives CASGPANSYEQYF.

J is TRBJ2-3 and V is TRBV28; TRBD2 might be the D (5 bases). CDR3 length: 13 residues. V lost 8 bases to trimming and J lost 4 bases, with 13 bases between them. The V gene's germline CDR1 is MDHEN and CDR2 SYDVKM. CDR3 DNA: TGTGCCAGCTCCCTCGGGAACGCAGATACGCAGTATTTT. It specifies CASSLGNADTQYF.

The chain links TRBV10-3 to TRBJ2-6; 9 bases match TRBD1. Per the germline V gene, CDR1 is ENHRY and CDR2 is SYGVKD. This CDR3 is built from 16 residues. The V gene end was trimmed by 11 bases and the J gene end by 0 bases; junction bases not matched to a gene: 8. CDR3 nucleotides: TGTGCCGTTGCCGGGACAGGGAGCTCTGGGGCCAACGTCCTGACTTTC. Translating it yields CAVAGTGSSGANVLTF.

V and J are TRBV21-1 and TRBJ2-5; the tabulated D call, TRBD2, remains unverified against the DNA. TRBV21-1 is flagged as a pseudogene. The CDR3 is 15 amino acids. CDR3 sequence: CASPGLARYQETQYF. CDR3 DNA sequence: TGTGCCAGCCCGGGACTAGCGAGGTACCAAGAGACCCAGTACTTC.

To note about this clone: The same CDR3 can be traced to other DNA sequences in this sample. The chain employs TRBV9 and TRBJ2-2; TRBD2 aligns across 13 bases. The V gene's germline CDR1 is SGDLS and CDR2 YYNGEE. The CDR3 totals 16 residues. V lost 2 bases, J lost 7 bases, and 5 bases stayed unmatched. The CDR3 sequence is CASSVTSGRLGGELFF. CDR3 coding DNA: TGTGCCAGCAGCGTGACTAGCGGGAGGCTTGGCGGGGAGCTGTTTTTT.

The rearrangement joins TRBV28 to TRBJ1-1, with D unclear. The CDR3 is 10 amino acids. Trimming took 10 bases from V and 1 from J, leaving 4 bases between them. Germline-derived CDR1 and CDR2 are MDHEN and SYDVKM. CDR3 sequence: CATGNTEAFF. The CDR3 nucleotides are TGTGCCACAGGGAACACTGAAGCTTTCTTT.

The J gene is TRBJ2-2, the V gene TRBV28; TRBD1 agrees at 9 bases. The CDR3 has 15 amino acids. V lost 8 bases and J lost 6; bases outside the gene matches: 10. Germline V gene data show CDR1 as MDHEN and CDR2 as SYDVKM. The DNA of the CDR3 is TGTGCCAGCGGCTATCCGGACAGGGGTGCCGGGGAGCTGTTTTTT. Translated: CASGYPDRGAGELFF. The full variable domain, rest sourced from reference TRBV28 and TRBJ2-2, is DVKVTQSSRYLVKRTGEKVFLECVQDMDHENMFWYRQDPGLGLRLIYFSYDVKMKEKGDIPEGYSVSREKKERFSLILESASTNQTSMYLCASGYPDRGAGELFFGEGSRLTVL.

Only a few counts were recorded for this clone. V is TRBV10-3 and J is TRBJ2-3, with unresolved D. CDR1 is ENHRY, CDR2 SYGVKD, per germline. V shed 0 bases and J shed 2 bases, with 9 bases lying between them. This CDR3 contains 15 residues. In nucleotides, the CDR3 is TGTGCCATCAGTGAGTCTGCCCTACCCACAGATACGCAGTATTTT. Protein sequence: CAISESALPTDTQYF.

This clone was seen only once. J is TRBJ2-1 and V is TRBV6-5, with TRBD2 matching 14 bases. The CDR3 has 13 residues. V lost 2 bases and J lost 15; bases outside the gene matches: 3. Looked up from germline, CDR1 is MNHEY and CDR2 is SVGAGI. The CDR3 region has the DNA TGTGCCAGCAGTTACGGGACTAGCGGGAGTTTGTTCTTC. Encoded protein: CASSYGTSGSLFF.

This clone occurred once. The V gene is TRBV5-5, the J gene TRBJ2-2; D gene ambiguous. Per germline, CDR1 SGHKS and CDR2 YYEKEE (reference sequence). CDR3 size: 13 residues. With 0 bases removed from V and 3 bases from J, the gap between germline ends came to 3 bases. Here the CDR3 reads CASSLADTGELFF. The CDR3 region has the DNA TGTGCCAGCAGCTTGGCCGACACCGGGGAGCTGTTTTTT.

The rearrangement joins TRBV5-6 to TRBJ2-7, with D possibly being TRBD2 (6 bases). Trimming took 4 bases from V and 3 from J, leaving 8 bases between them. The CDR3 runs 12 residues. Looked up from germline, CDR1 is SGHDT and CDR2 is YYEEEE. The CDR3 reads CASSDGSYEQYV. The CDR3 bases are TGTGCCAGCAGCGACGGGAGCTACGAGCAGTACGTC.

CDR3 region: CASSGTSGNIQYF. CDR3 nucleotide sequence: TGCGCCAGCAGCGGGACTAGCGGGAACATTCAGTACTTC. This chain uses TRBV5-1 with TRBJ2-4; 12 nucleotides line up with TRBD2. Germline values: CDR1 SGHRS, CDR2 YFSETQ. Losses at the gene ends were 4 bases for V and 7 bases for J; bases not matched to a gene: 0. CDR3 size: 13 residues.